This T cell receptor beta chain is drawn from a study of T cell changes during pregnancy in multiple sclerosis. Sequenced by immunoSEQ multiplex PCR; TCRdb stores in-frame clones only, minus some. The sample consists of 37,000 or so clones, roughly 94% of them appearing once. CDR3 size: 13 residues. The germline V gene encodes CDR1 WSHSY and CDR2 SAAADI. The receptor comes from a female donor with multiple sclerosis, enrolled in a pregnancy study. The sequencing used peripheral blood, collected in the third trimester of pregnancy. The chain is built from TRBV10-2 and TRBJ2-5; 9 bases match TRBD1. The end of the DNA is better explained by TRBJ2-7, so the J call may be wrong. The CDR3 DNA sequence: TGCGCCAGCAGTTCGACAGGGGGCTACGAGCAGTACTTC. Translating it yields CASSSTGGYEQYF.